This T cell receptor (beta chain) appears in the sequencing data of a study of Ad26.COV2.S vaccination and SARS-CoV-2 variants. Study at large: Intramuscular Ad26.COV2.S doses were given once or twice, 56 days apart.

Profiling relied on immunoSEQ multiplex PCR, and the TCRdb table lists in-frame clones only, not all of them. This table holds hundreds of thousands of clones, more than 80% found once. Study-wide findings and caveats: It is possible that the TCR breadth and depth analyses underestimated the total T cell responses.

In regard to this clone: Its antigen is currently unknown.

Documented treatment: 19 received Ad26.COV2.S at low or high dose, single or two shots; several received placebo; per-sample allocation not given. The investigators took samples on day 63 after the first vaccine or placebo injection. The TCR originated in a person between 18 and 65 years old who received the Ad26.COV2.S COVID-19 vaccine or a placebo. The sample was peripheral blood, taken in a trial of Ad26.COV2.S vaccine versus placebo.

The CDR3 DNA is TGTGCCAGCAGATCACCGGGGACCGGGGAAGCTTTCTTT. Its translation is CASRSPGTGEAFF. This rearrangement joins TRBV6-5 to TRBJ1-1; tentatively, D is TRBD1 (5 bases). Germline V gives CDR1 MNHEY, CDR2 SVGAGI. The germline V and J ends were trimmed by 6 bases and 8 bases, with 16 bases remaining between them. The CDR3 spans 13 residues.